This TCR beta chain was documented in a study of cytomegalovirus exposure and HLA in healthy donors. Study-wide points: Excluded: some indistinguishable V segments such as TRBV6-2 and TRBV6-3.

Germline assignment: CDR1 MNHNS and CDR2 SASEGT. The CDR3 has 14 residues. V was trimmed by 1 base and J by 7 bases, leaving 10 bases between them. The PCR had 60 Vbeta and 13 Jbeta primers. Produced via immunoSEQ multiplex PCR; TCRdb's table is partial and in-frame only. The sample consists of 130,000 to 150,000 clones, around 72% of them appearing once. Of note for this clone: Its antigen is not identified.

V and J are TRBV6-1 and TRBJ1-4; no clear D gene. This clonotype was obtained from a woman aged 40 to 55 in good health and CMV-seronegative. The sample consisted of PBMCs. CDR3 sequence: CASSEGWRAEKLFF. The CDR3 nucleotides read TGTGCCAGCAGTGAAGGCTGGAGGGCTGAAAAACTGTTTTTT.